This T cell receptor beta chain derives from a study of cytomegalovirus exposure and HLA in healthy donors. General observations from the study: There were some public TCRs occurring in many donors, but most TCR sequences were rare. Evidence from a later analysis indicated that most CMV-associated TCR beta chains looked HLA-restricted. In the analysis, some V segments, TRBV6-2 and TRBV6-3 included, were excluded as indistinguishable. A later analysis linked a missense variant in DCLRE1C to the trimming of TCR beta V and J genes.

The CDR3 consists of 19 residues. The germline gives CDR1 MDHEN, CDR2 SYDVKM. V lost 5 bases to trimming and J lost 4 bases, with 27 bases between them. This clone was observed a few times. What it binds is not known. This PCR relied on a set of 60 Vbeta primers and 13 Jbeta primers. Assay: immunoSEQ multiplex PCR; the TCRdb copy retains only in-frame clones and omits some. The table has about 130,000 clones, roughly four fifths seen once. The sample was PBMCs. This rearrangement joins TRBV28 to TRBJ1-3; maybe TRBD1 (6 bases). The TCR was taken from a woman between 40 and 50 years old in good health and CMV-seropositive. Written as DNA, the CDR3 is TGTGCCAGCAGTACCCCAAATAATCTACAGGGAATGAGGGGAAACACCATATATTTT. It specifies CASSTPNNLQGMRGNTIYF.